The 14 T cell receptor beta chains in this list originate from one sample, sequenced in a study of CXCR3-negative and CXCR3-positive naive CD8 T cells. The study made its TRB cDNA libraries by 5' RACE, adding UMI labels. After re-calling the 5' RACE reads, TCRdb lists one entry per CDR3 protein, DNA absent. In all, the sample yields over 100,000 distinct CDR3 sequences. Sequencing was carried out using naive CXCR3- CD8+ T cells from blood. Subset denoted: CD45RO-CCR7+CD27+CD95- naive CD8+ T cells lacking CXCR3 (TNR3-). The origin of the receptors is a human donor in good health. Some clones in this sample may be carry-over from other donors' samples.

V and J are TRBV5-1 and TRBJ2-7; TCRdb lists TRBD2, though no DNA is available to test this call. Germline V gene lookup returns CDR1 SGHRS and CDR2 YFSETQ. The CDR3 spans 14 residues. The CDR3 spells CASSEGLDVYEQYF.

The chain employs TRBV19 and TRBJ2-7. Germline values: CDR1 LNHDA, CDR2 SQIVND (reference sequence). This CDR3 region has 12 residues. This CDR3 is CASSMGPYEQYF.

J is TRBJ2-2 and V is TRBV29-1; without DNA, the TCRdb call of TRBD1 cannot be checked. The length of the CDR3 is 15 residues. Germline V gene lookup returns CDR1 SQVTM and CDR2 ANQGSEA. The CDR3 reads CSVEVDDRDTGELFF.

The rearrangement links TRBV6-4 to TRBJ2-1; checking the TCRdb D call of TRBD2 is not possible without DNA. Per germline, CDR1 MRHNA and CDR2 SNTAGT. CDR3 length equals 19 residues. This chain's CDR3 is CASSDSGLAGGSSYNEQFF.

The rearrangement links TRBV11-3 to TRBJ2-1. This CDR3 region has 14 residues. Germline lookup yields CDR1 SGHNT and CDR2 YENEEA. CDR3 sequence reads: CASSRRGSNNEQFF.

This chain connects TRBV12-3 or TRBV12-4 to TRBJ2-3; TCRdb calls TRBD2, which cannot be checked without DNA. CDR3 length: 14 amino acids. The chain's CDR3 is CASGGSGSTDTQYF.

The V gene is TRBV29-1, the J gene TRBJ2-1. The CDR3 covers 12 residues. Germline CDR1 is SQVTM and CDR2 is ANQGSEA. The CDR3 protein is CSVEDRGPEQFF.

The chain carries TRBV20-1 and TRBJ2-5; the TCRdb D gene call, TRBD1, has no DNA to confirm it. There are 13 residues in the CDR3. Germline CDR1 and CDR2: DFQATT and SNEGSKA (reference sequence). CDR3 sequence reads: CSAKGAPTETQYF.

This CDR3 reads CASSMTPRGSVNQPQHF. The rearrangement joins TRBV5-5 to TRBJ1-5; the D call of TRBD1 rests on TCRdb alone, since no DNA is present to check it. Germline CDR1 SGHKS, CDR2 YYEKEE (reference sequence). The CDR3 has 17 residues.

The CDR3 protein is CATSEAGTSGTGELFF. The J gene is TRBJ2-2, the V gene TRBV24-1; the TCRdb call, TRBD2, lacks DNA for checking. The CDR3 spans 16 residues. Per the germline V gene, CDR1 is KGHDR and CDR2 is SFDVKD.

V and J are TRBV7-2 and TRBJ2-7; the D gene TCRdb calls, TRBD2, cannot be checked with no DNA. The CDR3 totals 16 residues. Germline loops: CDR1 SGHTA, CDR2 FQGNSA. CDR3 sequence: CASSSYFIAGGYEQYF.

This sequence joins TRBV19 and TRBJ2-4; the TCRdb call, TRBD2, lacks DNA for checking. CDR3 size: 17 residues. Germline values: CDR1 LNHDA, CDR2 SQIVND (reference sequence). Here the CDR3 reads CASSMSPSGRGENIQYF.

CDR3 protein: CAISEPEGGSVEQYF. The chain is built from TRBV10-3 and TRBJ2-7; TCRdb gives TRBD1 as the D gene, but with no DNA this cannot be confirmed. Germline V gene data show CDR1 as ENHRY and CDR2 as SYGVKD. The CDR3 covers 15 residues.

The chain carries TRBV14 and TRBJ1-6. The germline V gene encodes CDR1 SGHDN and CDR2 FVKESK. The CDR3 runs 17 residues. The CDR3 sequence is CASSHRIGSSYNSPLHF.